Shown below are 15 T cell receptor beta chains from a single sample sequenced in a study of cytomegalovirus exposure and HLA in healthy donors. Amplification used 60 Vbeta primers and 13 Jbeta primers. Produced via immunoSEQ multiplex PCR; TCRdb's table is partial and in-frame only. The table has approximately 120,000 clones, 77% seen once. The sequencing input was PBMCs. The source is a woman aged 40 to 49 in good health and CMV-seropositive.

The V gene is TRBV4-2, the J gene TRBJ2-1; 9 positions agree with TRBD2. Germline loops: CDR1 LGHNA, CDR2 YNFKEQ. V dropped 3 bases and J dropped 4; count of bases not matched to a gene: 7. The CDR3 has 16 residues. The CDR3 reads CASSQSSGRQYNEQFF. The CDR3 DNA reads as TGTGCCAGCAGCCAGTCAAGCGGGAGGCAATACAATGAGCAGTTCTTC.

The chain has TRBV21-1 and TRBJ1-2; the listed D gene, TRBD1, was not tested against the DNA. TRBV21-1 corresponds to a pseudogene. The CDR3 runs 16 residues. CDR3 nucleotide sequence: TGTGCCAGCAGCAAAGCCGGACAGAGACCTAACTATGGCTACACCTTC. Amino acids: CASSKAGQRPNYGYTF.

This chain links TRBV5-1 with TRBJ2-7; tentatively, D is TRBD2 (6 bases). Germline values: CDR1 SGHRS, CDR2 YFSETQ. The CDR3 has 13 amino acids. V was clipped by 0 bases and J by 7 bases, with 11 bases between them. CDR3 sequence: CASSLDGRREQYF. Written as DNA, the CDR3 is TGCGCCAGCAGCTTGGATGGGAGGCGGGAGCAGTACTTC.

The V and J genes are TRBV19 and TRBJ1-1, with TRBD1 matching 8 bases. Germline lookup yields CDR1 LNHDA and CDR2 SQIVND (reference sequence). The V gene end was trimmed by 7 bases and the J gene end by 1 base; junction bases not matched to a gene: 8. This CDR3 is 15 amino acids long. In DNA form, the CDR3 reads TGTGCCAGTATGCGATACAGGGGGACGAACACTGAAGCTTTCTTT. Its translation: CASMRYRGTNTEAFF.

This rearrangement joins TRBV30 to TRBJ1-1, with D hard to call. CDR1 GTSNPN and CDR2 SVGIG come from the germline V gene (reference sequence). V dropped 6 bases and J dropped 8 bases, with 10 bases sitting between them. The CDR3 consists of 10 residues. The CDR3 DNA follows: TGTGCCTGCCGAGCACGGGAAGCTTTCTTT. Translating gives CACRAREAFF.

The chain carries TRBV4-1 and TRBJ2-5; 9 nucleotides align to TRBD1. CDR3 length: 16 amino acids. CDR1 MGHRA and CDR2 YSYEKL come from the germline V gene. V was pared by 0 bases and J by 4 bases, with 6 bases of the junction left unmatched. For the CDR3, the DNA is TGCGCCAGCAGCCAAGATGGGACAGGGCTCGGAGAGACCCAGTACTTC. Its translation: CASSQDGTGLGETQYF.

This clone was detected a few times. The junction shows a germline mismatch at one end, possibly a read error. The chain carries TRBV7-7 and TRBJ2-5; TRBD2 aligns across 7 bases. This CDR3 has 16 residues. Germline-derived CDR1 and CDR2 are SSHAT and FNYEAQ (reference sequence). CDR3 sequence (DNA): TGTGCTAGCAGCTTAGGTTCCGGACTAGAGTCCGAGACCCAGTACTTC. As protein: CASSLGSGLESETQYF.

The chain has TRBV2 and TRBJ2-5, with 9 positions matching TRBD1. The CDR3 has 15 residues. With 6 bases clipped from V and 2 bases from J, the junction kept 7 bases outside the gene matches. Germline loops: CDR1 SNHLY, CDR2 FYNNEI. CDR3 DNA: TGTGCCAGCAGAAAAAACAGGGGGCTACAAGAGACCCAGTACTTC. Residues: CASRKNRGLQETQYF.

CDR3 bases: TGTGCCAGCAGGGGCACTCCAACTAATGAAAAACTGTTTTTT. Translated: CASRGTPTNEKLFF. This chain connects TRBV2 to TRBJ1-4; unclear D gene. With 6 bases removed from V and 0 bases from J, the gap between germline ends came to 8 bases. The CDR3 runs 14 residues. The V gene's germline CDR1 is SNHLY and CDR2 FYNNEI.

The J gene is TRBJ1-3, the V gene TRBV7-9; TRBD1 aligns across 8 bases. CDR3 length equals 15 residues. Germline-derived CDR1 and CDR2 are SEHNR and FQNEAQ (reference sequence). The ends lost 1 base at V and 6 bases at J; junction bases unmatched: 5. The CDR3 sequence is CASSLGGQGINTIYF. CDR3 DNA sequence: TGTGCCAGCAGCTTAGGAGGACAGGGTATAAACACCATATATTTT.

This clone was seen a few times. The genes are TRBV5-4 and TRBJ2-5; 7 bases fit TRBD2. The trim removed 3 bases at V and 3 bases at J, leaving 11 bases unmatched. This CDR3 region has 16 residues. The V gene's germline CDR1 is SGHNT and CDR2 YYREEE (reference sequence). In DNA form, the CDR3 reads TGTGCCAGCAGCTCGACCCCTAGTCGGGAGGAAGAGACCCAGTACTTC. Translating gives CASSSTPSREEETQYF.

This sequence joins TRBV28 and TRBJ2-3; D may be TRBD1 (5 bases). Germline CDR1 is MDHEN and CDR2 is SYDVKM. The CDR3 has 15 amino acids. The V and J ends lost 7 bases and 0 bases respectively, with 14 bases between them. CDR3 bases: TGTGCCAGCATCCCCCCCCAGGGAAGCACAGATACGCAGTATTTT. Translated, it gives CASIPPQGSTDTQYF. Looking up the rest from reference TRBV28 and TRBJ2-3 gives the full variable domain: DVKVTQSSRYLVKRTGEKVFLECVQDMDHENMFWYRQDPGLGLRLIYFSYDVKMKEKGDIPEGYSVSREKKERFSLILESASTNQTSMYLCASIPPQGSTDTQYFGPGTRLTVL.

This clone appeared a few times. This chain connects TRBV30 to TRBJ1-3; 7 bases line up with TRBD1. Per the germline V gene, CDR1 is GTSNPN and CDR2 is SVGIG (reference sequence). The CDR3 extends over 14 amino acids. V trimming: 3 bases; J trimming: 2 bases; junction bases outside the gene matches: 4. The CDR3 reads CAWSSGQAGNTIYF. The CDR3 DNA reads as TGTGCCTGGAGCTCCGGACAGGCTGGAAACACCATATATTTT.

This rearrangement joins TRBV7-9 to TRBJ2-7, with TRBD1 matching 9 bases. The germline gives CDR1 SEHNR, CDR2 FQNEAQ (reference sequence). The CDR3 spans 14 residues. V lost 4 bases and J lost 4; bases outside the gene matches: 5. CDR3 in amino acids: CASSSTGGDYEQYF. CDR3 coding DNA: TGTGCCAGCAGCTCGACAGGGGGAGATTACGAGCAGTACTTC.

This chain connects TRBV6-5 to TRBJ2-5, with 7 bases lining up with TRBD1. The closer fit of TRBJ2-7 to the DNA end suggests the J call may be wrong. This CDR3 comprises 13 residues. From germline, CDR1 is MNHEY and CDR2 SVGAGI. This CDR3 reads CASSLQGKDEQYF. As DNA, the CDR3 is TGTGCCAGCAGCCTACAGGGGAAGGACGAGCAGTACTTC.